Sequencing of this T cell receptor beta chain was carried out in a study of T cells in localized non-small cell lung cancer. Here immunoSEQ multiplex PCR was the method, and the copy in TCRdb shows in-frame clones only, minus some. The sample consists of around 26,000 clones, around 85% of them appearing once. A remark on this clone: Its target is not known.

Broader study findings: Clonality peaked in uninvolved adjacent lung rather than tumor. Paired adjacent lung recovered a median around 60 of the top 100 tumor clones.

Sequenced material: peripheral blood, taken before any cancer treatment. This TCR was sampled from a man between 40 and 75 years old with stage III squamous cell lung carcinoma.

DNA of the CDR3: TGTGCCAGCAGCTTGGCGACAGGGCCTAATGAAAAACTGTTTTTT. Translation gives CASSLATGPNEKLFF. V gene TRBV5-5 combines with J gene TRBJ1-4; 7 nucleotides match TRBD1. V gave up 0 bases and J gave up 3 bases; unmatched junction bases: 2. The CDR3 has 15 amino acids. Germline V lookup: CDR1 SGHKS, CDR2 YYEKEE (reference sequence).